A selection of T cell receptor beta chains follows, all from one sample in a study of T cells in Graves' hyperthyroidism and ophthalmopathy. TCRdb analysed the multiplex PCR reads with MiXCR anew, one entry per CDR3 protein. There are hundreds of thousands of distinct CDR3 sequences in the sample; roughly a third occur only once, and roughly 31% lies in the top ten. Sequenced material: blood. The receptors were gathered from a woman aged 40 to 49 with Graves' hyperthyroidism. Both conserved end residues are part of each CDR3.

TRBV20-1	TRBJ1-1	CSADGQLNTEAFF
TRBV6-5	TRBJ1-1	CASSYWGLNTEAFF
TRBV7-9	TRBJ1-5	CASSQDRQHQPQHF
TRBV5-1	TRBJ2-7	CASGRTGAAYEQYF
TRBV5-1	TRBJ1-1	CASSPGSHTEAFF
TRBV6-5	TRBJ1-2	CASRPPVSYGYTF
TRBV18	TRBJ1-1	CASSPQGKDTEAFF
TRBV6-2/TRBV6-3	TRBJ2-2	CASSYRGLPTGELFF
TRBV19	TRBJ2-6	CASCEQSGANVLTF
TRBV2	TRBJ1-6	CASRPGQYNSPLHF
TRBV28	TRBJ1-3	CASLQSGNTIYF
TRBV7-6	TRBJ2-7	CASSLNRDNEQYF
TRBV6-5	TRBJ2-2	CASSYQSGRAGELFF
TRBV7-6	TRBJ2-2	CASSLVSRGTGELFF
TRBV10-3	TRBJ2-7	CAISPTSGGWNEQSF
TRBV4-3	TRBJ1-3	CASSQVSTGAGNTIYF
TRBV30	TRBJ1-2	CAWTAGQGYGYTF
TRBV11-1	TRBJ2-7	CASLTPGTGTYEQYF
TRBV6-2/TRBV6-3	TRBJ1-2	CASSYYREQNYGYTF
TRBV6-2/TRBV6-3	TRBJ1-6	CASSYQGPLHF
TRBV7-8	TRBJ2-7	CASSAGQTYEQYF
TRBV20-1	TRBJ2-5	CSFMGSIQETQYF
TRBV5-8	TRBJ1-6	CASSVRRKTNSPLHF
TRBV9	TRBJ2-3	CASSVGASGGGISDTQYF
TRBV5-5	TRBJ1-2	CASSTETVHGYTF
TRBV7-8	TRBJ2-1	CASSFPSGLAGGPNEQFF
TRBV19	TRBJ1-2	CASSINPGPNYGYTF
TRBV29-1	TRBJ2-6	CSVEDAGEESGANVLTF
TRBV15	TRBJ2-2	CATSSLTGFANTGELFF
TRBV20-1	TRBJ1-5	CSARRQGRYQPQHF
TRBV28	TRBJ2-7	CASQGMSYEQYF
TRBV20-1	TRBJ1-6	CSARAASSYNSPLHF
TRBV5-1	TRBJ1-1	CASSPGAREETEAFF
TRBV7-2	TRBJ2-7	CASSLSFRTYEQYF
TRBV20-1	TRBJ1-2	CSARDGNDGYTF
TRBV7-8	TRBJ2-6	CASSPEGLGGANVLTF
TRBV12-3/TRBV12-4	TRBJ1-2	CASSQIPQPNYGYTF
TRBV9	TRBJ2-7	CASSVGTGVAYEQYF
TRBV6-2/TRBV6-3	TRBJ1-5	CASSYSGTGKNQPQHF
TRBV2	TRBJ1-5	CASNWIRDQPQHF
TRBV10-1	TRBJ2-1	CASSDGTRLFF
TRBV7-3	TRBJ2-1	CASSLQGTNEQFF
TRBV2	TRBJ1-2	CASSDADGAQNYGYTF
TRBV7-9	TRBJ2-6	CASSFGFNPGANVLTF
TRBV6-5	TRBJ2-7	CASRSAMPYEQYF
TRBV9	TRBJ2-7	CASSVDPGGGGEDEQYF
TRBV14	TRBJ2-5	CASSLTASGGQETQYF
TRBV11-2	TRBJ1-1	CASTRTGPRYLNTEAFF
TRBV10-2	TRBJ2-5	CASRSTEYQETQYF
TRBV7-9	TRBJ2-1	CAIPTSGSYNEQFF
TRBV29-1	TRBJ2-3	CSVDRDRDTQYF
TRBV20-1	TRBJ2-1	CSATEERSGRGNEQFF
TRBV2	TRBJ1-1	CASSESGGGYTEAFF
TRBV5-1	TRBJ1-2	CASSAGGWENYGYTF
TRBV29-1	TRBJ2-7	CSVDPGGRGLYEQYF
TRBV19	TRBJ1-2	CASIQRGSYGYTF
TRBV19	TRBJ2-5	CASSFGPGVETQYF
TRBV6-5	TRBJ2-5	CASSFRDGDETQYF
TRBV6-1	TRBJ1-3	CASSVPTGLHERNTIYF